The 21 T cell receptor beta chains listed next were all sequenced from one sample in a study of Graves' ophthalmopathy and Graves' hyperthyroidism. RNA transcripts provided the template for amplifying TCR beta CDR3 regions. HTBI-primed RT-PCR formed the first round, and a multiplex PCR formed the second. TCRdb called the multiplex PCR reads again in MiXCR, with one record for every CDR3 protein. The profile shows 350,000 to 400,000 distinct CDR3 sequences, approximately 15% of them singletons. Sample: peripheral blood. These receptors originate from a woman aged 18-29 years with stable Graves' hyperthyroidism.

This chain connects TRBV21-1 to TRBJ2-7; the table assigns TRBD1, which was not confirmed against the DNA. TRBV21-1 is a listed pseudogene. This CDR3 contains 16 residues. DNA of the CDR3: TGTGTCTGCAGTTTAACCGGGATCCGCACTTCCTACGAGCAGTACTTC. Its protein is CVCSLTGIRTSYEQYF.

This clonotype was picked up a small number of times. J is TRBJ2-5 and V is TRBV10-2; 9 nucleotides agree with TRBD1. Germline CDR1 WSHSY, CDR2 SAAADI. Trimming cost V 9 bases and J 4 bases; bases outside gene matches: 9. This CDR3 has 14 residues. In DNA, the CDR3 is TGCGCCAGTAATACAGGGGGCCGTTTAGAGACCCAGTACTTC. Protein product: CASNTGGRLETQYF.

This clonotype was seen at least ten times. The chain joins TRBV20-1 to TRBJ1-5; 7 positions match TRBD1. Germline CDR1 and CDR2: DFQATT and SNEGSKA (reference sequence). CDR3 length: 12 amino acids. Written as DNA, the CDR3 is TGCAGCGCAGGGGGAAGCAATCAGCCCCAGCATTTT. Its translation is CSAGGSNQPQHF.

This clonotype came up a few times. The CDR3 DNA follows: TGCGCCAGCAGCCAAGACGTTGTGGGGCGGCGGTCCTCTGAAGCTTTCTTT. Protein product: CASSQDVVGRRSSEAFF. V usage is TRBV4-1 and J usage is TRBJ1-1; perhaps TRBD1 as D (5 bases). V gave up 0 bases and J gave up 6 bases, with 20 bases separating them. This CDR3 is built from 17 residues. The germline V gene encodes CDR1 MGHRA and CDR2 YSYEKL.

The gene calls are TRBV11-2 and TRBJ1-5, with TRBD1 matching 8 bases. After removal of 2 bases from V and 3 bases from J, the junction contained 6 bases not matched to a gene. Germline V gene lookup returns CDR1 SGHAT and CDR2 FQNNGV. The CDR3 extends over 16 amino acids. The CDR3 DNA follows: TGTGCCAGCAGCTTATGGACAGGGTTGGCCAATCAGCCCCAGCATTTT. This encodes CASSLWTGLANQPQHF.

The rearrangement uses TRBV11-3 and TRBJ1-6; D gene uncertain. CDR3 size: 17 residues. V lost 0 bases and J 13 bases, leaving 22 bases between the germline ends. CDR1 is SGHNT, CDR2 YENEEA, per germline. CDR3 sequence: CASSLDFGRLGAGPLHF. CDR3 nucleotides: TGTGCCAGCAGCTTAGATTTCGGTCGACTGGGAGCCGGGCCCCTCCACTTT.

This clonotype was recorded at least ten times. The chain employs TRBV19 and TRBJ1-2; D is uncertain. Per germline, CDR1 LNHDA and CDR2 SQIVND (reference sequence). The CDR3 runs to 13 residues. V dropped 5 bases and J dropped 0 bases, with 7 bases sitting between them. The CDR3 spells CASSVSPNYGYTF. The CDR3 DNA is TGTGCCAGTAGTGTAAGCCCTAACTATGGCTACACCTTC.

The rearrangement links TRBV7-3 to TRBJ2-2, with 8 bases fitting TRBD1. The CDR3 length is 14 residues. Looked up from germline, CDR1 is SGHTA and CDR2 is FQGTGA. Losses at the gene ends were 6 bases for V and 7 bases for J; bases not matched to a gene: 7. The chain's CDR3 is CASSNIGTGGELFF. As DNA, the CDR3 is TGTGCCAGCAGTAATATCGGGACAGGCGGGGAGCTGTTTTTT.

The V call is TRBV10-1, the J call TRBJ2-2; 9 bases fit TRBD1. The CDR3 extends over 16 amino acids. J lost 7 bases, V lost 0 bases, and 6 bases had no gene match. In germline, CDR1 is WNHNN, CDR2 SYGVQD (reference sequence). CDR3 sequence: CASSESGTGKDGELFF. The CDR3, as DNA: TGCGCCAGCAGTGAGTCAGGGACAGGGAAGGACGGGGAGCTGTTTTTT.

This clonotype appeared a single time. A much larger clone differs by one base, so this may be a read error. Without the conserved terminal phenylalanine or tryptophan, this CDR3 likely stems from a read error. The chain carries TRBV20-1 and TRBJ1-1, with a weak D call TRBD1 (5 bases). The CDR3 is made up of 12 amino acids. Germline CDR1 reads DFQATT; CDR2 reads SNEGSKA (reference sequence). V was pared by 1 base and J by 4 bases, with 7 bases between. CDR3 region: CSARVGGTEAFL. In DNA, the CDR3 is TGCAGTGCTAGAGTTGGGGGCACTGAAGCTTTCTTA.

This clonotype occurred a few times. Here the CDR3 reads CASGIPGRRLAKNIQYF. The CDR3 nucleotides read TGCGCCAGCGGCATCCCTGGACGGCGGCTAGCCAAAAACATTCAGTACTTC. The rearrangement links TRBV10-1 to TRBJ2-4; no clear D gene. Germline CDR1 is WNHNN and CDR2 is SYGVQD (reference sequence). The CDR3 sequence is 17 residues long. Trimming left V 8 bases short and J 0 bases short, with 20 bases between.

This clonotype was counted at least ten times. V and J are TRBV18 and TRBJ2-2; D is undetermined. This CDR3 contains 17 residues. V dropped 3 bases and J dropped 1 base, with 15 bases sitting between them. The germline V gene encodes CDR1 KGHSH and CDR2 LQKENI. The CDR3 here is CASSPPRISKNTGELFF. The CDR3 nucleotides read TGTGCCAGCTCACCCCCCAGGATCTCTAAGAACACCGGGGAGCTGTTTTTT.

There are many counts of this clonotype. J is TRBJ1-1 and V is TRBV12-3 or TRBV12-4; the D is unclear. The ends were cut back, 6 bases at V and 2 bases at J, with 16 bases in the middle. There are 15 residues in the CDR3. The CDR3 nucleotides read TGTGCCAGCAGCCCGGCCTTCGGACCCAACACTGAAGCTTTCTTT. Its protein product is CASSPAFGPNTEAFF.

This clonotype was seen ten or more times. The chain couples TRBV10-3 to TRBJ1-3, with TRBD1 matching 7 bases. Germline CDR1 ENHRY, CDR2 SYGVKD. V trimming: 5 bases; J trimming: 0 bases; junction bases outside the gene matches: 7. This CDR3 contains 16 residues. As DNA, the CDR3 is TGTGCCATCAGTCCCGGGACAGACTTCTCTGGAAACACCATATATTTT. This sequence encodes CAISPGTDFSGNTIYF.

In this sample, this clonotype turned up many times. The chain employs TRBV6-1 and TRBJ1-1, with D tentatively TRBD1 (5 bases). V was clipped by 5 bases and J by 0 bases, with 13 bases between them. In germline, CDR1 is MNHNS, CDR2 SASEGT. The CDR3 runs 15 residues. CDR3 in amino acids: CASSPRQTMNTEAFF. CDR3 coding DNA: TGTGCCAGCAGTCCCCGACAGACCATGAACACTGAAGCTTTCTTT.

This clonotype was observed many times. This sequence joins TRBV6-4 and TRBJ2-5, with a tentative D call TRBD2 (7 bases). The germline V and J ends were trimmed by 3 bases and 5 bases, with 16 bases remaining between them. From germline, CDR1 is MRHNA and CDR2 SNTAGT. The CDR3 is 15 residues long. The CDR3 DNA sequence: TGTGCCAGCAGTGAAGGAGAGGGGGGGCCGGAGACCCAGTACTTC. Amino acid sequence: CASSEGEGGPETQYF.

This clonotype appeared many times. This sequence joins TRBV20-1 and TRBJ2-7; D tentatively fits TRBD1 or TRBD2 (6 bases each). The CDR3 extends over 11 amino acids. Trimming stripped 6 bases from V and 8 bases from J, with 14 bases between. Germline V gene sequence: CDR1 DFQATT, CDR2 SNEGSKA (reference sequence). The CDR3 DNA reads as TGCAGTGCGCCAAAGGGGGGAAAGCAGTACTTC. Translated, it gives CSAPKGGKQYF.

The genes are TRBV11-2 and TRBJ2-5; possibly TRBD1 or TRBD2 for D (5 bases each). Trimming stripped 5 bases from V and 5 bases from J, with 21 bases between. The CDR3 spans 16 residues. CDR1 and CDR2 from the germline V gene are SGHAT and FQNNGV. The CDR3 DNA follows: TGTGCCAGCAGCCCTCTTAAAAAGGGGCGAGGGGAGACCCAGTACTTC. This sequence encodes CASSPLKKGRGETQYF.

The rearrangement uses TRBV29-1 and TRBJ1-2, with unresolved D. Trimming pared 0 bases from V and 4 bases from J, leaving 6 bases between. Germline V gives CDR1 SQVTM, CDR2 ANQGSEA. This CDR3 has 12 residues. The CDR3 reads CSVEDYSYGYTF. The CDR3 DNA reads as TGCAGCGTTGAAGACTACAGCTATGGCTACACCTTC.

This clonotype showed up many times. This chain uses TRBV25-1 with TRBJ1-1; TRBD1 matches 9 bases. This CDR3 has 12 amino acids. Germline trimming cut 9 bases from V and 7 bases from J; bases unmatched to any gene: 6. CDR1 is MGHDK and CDR2 is SYGVNS in the germline V gene. CDR3 residues: CASTGGFGEAFF. CDR3 nucleotide sequence: TGTGCCAGTACAGGGGGCTTTGGTGAAGCTTTCTTT.

CDR3 nucleotides: TGTGCCAGCAGCTTGTCAGGGGCCAATGGCTACACCTTC. Residues: CASSLSGANGYTF. The chain employs TRBV7-9 and TRBJ1-2, with D perhaps matching TRBD1 (6 bases). Germline V lookup: CDR1 SEHNR, CDR2 FQNEAQ (reference sequence). V gave up 3 bases and J gave up 6 bases, with 11 bases separating them. The CDR3 consists of 13 residues.